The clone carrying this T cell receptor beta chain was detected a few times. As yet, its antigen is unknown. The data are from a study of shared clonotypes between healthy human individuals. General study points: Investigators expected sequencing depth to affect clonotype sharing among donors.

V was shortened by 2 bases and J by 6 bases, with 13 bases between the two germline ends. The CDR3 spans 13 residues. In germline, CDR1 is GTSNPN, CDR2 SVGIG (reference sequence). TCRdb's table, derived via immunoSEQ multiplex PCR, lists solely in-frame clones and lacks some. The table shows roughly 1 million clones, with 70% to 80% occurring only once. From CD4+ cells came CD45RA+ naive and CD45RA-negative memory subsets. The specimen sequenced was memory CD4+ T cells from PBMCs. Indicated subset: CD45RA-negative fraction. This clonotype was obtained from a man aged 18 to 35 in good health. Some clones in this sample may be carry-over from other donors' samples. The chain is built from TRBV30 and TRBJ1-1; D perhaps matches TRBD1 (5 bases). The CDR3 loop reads CAWSRGTRPEAFF. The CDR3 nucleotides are TGTGCCTGGAGTAGAGGGACGCGACCTGAAGCTTTCTTT.